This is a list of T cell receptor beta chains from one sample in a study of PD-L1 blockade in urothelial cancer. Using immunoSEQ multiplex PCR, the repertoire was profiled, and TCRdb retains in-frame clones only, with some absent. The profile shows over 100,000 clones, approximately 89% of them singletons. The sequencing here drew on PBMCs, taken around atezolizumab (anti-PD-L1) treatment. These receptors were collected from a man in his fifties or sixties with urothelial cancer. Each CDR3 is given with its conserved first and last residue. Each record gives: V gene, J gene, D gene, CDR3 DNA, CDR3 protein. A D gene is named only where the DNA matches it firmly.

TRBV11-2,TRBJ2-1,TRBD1,TGTGCCAGCAGCAAGGAATGGACAGGTTCGGGATACAATGAGCAGTTCTTC,CASSKEWTGSGYNEQFF
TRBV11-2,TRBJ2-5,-,TGTGCCAGCAGCTTAGGGGGGGGGACAATCCAAGAGACCCAGTACTTC,CASSLGGGTIQETQYF
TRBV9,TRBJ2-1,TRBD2,TGTGCCAGCAGCGTTAGACTAGCGGCCTCGGGGGAGCAGTTCTTC,CASSVRLAASGEQFF
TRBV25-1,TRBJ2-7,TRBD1,TGTGCCAGCAGTGAATTCGGGACAGGGTTTATCCACGAGCAGTACTTC,CASSEFGTGFIHEQYF
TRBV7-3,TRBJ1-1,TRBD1,TGTGCCAGCAGCCTGGACAGGGGAACTGAAGCTTTCTTT,CASSLDRGTEAFF
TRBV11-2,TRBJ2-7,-,TGTGCCAGCAGCTTCTACGCCTACGAGCAGTACTTC,CASSFYAYEQYF
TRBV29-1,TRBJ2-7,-,TGCAGCGCTGTGGGGGCCCCAGGGAGCGAGCAGTACTTC,CSAVGAPGSEQYF
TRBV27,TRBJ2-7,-,TGTGCCAGCAGCCCCCAGTTGGACGAGCAGTACTTC,CASSPQLDEQYF
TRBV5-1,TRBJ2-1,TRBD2,TGCGCCAGCAGCCAGGGACTAGTAGGAGACAATGAGCAGTTCTTC,CASSQGLVGDNEQFF
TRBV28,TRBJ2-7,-,TGTGCCAGCAGTTTACTTGGTGCGGGCTACGAGCAGTACTTC,CASSLLGAGYEQYF
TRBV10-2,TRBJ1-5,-,TGCGCCAGCAGTGGAGCGGGGCTAAGCAATCAGCCCCAGCATTTT,CASSGAGLSNQPQHF
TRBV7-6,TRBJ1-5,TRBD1,TGTGCCAGCAGCCCAGACAGGGACCAGCCCCAGCATTTT,CASSPDRDQPQHF
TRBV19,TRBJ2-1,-,TGTGCCAGTAGTATCCTAGCTGCGGACAATGAGCAGTTCTTC,CASSILAADNEQFF
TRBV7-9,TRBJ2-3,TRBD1,TGTGCCAGCAGCCGGTGGGCCCCGGGACAGGTGACAGATACGCAGTATTTT,CASSRWAPGQVTDTQYF
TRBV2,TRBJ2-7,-,TGTGCCAGCAGTGAAGCTCTGAGGAGTGAGCAGTACTTC,CASSEALRSEQYF
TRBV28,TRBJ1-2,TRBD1,TGTGCCAGCTTCCCGCGGACAGGTTATGGCTACACCTTC,CASFPRTGYGYTF
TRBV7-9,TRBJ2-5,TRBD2,TGTGCCAGCAGCCCAAGCGGGATCGGAGAGACCCAGTACTTC,CASSPSGIGETQYF
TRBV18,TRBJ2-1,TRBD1,TGTGCCAGCTCACGAGGGACAGGGTATAGCAATGAGCAGTTCTTC,CASSRGTGYSNEQFF
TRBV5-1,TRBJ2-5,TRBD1,TGCGCCAGCAGCTTAGATCCGGGACAGGGGCAAGAGACCCAGTACTTC,CASSLDPGQGQETQYF
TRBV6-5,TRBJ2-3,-,TGTGCCAGCAGTTACTCTGGCGGGGGCGGAGATACGCAGTATTTT,CASSYSGGGGDTQYF